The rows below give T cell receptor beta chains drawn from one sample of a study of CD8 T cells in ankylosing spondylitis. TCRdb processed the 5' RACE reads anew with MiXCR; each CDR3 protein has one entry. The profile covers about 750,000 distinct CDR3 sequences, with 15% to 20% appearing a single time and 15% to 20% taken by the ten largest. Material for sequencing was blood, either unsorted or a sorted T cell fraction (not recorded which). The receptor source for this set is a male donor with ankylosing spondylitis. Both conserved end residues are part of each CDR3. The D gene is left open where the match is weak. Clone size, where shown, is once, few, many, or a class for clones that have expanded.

cdr3_aa: CASSTRDPREKLFF
cdr3_nt: TGTGCCAGCAGTACCCGGGACCCCAGGGAAAAACTGTTTTTT
v_call: TRBV12-3/TRBV12-4
clone_size: few
d_call: .
j_call: TRBJ1-4
cdr3_length: 14

cdr3_aa: CASTRVGTGNQPQHF
cdr3_nt: TGTGCCAGCACTCGAGTGGGGACAGGGAACCAGCCCCAGCATTTT
v_call: TRBV6-1
clone_size: .
d_call: TRBD1
j_call: TRBJ1-5
cdr3_length: 15

cdr3_aa: CASSLGLAGGSFPLEQYF
cdr3_nt: TGTGCCAGCAGCTTAGGACTAGCGGGAGGGTCCTTTCCTTTGGAGCAGTACTTC
v_call: TRBV11-1
clone_size: .
d_call: TRBD2
j_call: TRBJ2-7
cdr3_length: 18

cdr3_aa: CASTQNRDEQYF
cdr3_nt: TGTGCCAGCACCCAGAACCGCGACGAGCAGTACTTC
v_call: TRBV2
clone_size: .
d_call: .
j_call: TRBJ2-7
cdr3_length: 12

cdr3_aa: CASSFLRGPNEQFF
cdr3_nt: TGTGCCAGCAGTTTCCTCCGCGGCCCCAATGAGCAGTTCTTC
v_call: TRBV6-2/TRBV6-3
clone_size: .
d_call: .
j_call: TRBJ2-1
cdr3_length: 14

cdr3_aa: CASSQGSDRGQFF
cdr3_nt: TGTGCCAGCAGCCAAGGGTCGGATCGGGGGCAGTTCTTC
v_call: TRBV3-1
clone_size: few
d_call: .
j_call: TRBJ2-1
cdr3_length: 13

cdr3_aa: CASSSRTGGSEQYF
cdr3_nt: TGTGCCAGCAGCTCTAGGACAGGGGGCTCCGAGCAGTACTTC
v_call: TRBV11-3
clone_size: once
d_call: TRBD1
j_call: TRBJ2-7
cdr3_length: 14

cdr3_aa: CASSVGQGAGYTF
cdr3_nt: TGTGCCAGCAGCGTAGGACAGGGGGCTGGCTACACCTTC
v_call: TRBV5-5
clone_size: .
d_call: TRBD1
j_call: TRBJ1-2
cdr3_length: 13

cdr3_aa: CASSFKEVDTGELFF
cdr3_nt: TGTGCCAGCAGTTTTAAGGAAGTCGACACCGGGGAGCTGTTTTTT
v_call: TRBV12-3/TRBV12-4
clone_size: .
d_call: .
j_call: TRBJ2-2
cdr3_length: 15

cdr3_aa: CASSSGQGNSEAFF
cdr3_nt: TGTGCCAGCTCGTCGGGACAGGGTAATTCTGAAGCTTTCTTT
v_call: TRBV18
clone_size: many
d_call: TRBD1
j_call: TRBJ1-1
cdr3_length: 14

cdr3_aa: CSARDRAAWVTEAFF
cdr3_nt: TGCAGTGCTAGAGATCGGGCAGCCTGGGTCACTGAAGCTTTCTTT
v_call: TRBV20-1
clone_size: few
d_call: .
j_call: TRBJ1-1
cdr3_length: 15

cdr3_aa: CASGLGESAYNEQFF
cdr3_nt: TGTGCTAGTGGTTTAGGGGAGAGCGCCTACAATGAGCAGTTCTTC
v_call: TRBV12-5
clone_size: few
d_call: .
j_call: TRBJ2-1
cdr3_length: 15

cdr3_aa: CAWSVDYDQPQHF
cdr3_nt: TGTGCCTGGAGTGTTGACTATGATCAGCCCCAGCATTTT
v_call: TRBV30
clone_size: .
d_call: .
j_call: TRBJ1-5
cdr3_length: 13

cdr3_aa: CSVVDRPWDVTQYF
cdr3_nt: TGCAGCGTTGTTGACAGGCCCTGGGATGTGACCCAGTACTTC
v_call: TRBV29-1
clone_size: .
d_call: .
j_call: TRBJ2-5
cdr3_length: 14

cdr3_aa: CAISRQGLKTSSYEQYF
cdr3_nt: TGTGCCATCAGCCGACAGGGTTTAAAGACTAGTTCCTACGAGCAGTACTTC
v_call: TRBV10-3
clone_size: few
d_call: .
j_call: TRBJ2-7
cdr3_length: 17

cdr3_aa: CASSLKDVGATEAFF
cdr3_nt: TGCGCCAGCAGCTTAAAGGATGTAGGGGCGACTGAAGCTTTCTTT
v_call: TRBV5-1
clone_size: few
d_call: .
j_call: TRBJ1-1
cdr3_length: 15

cdr3_aa: CASSLAGGLAGGYEQYF
cdr3_nt: TGTGCCAGCAGCTTAGCGGGTGGGCTAGCGGGAGGATACGAGCAGTACTTC
v_call: TRBV7-2
clone_size: .
d_call: TRBD2
j_call: TRBJ2-7
cdr3_length: 17

cdr3_aa: CASRRGATYNSPLHF
cdr3_nt: TGTGCCAGCAGGCGGGGGGCGACCTATAATTCACCCCTCCACTTT
v_call: TRBV5-6
clone_size: few
d_call: .
j_call: TRBJ1-6
cdr3_length: 15

cdr3_aa: CASQGAATEAFF
cdr3_nt: TGTGCCAGTCAGGGGGCCGCCACTGAAGCTTTCTTT
v_call: TRBV5-6
clone_size: few
d_call: TRBD1
j_call: TRBJ1-1
cdr3_length: 12

cdr3_aa: CASKGQGTSNQPQHF
cdr3_nt: TGTGCCAGCAAGGGACAGGGGACGAGCAATCAGCCCCAGCATTTT
v_call: TRBV2
clone_size: few
d_call: TRBD1
j_call: TRBJ1-5
cdr3_length: 15

cdr3_aa: CASTDETGTGTYEQYF
cdr3_nt: TGTGCCAGCACCGACGAAACCGGGACAGGGACCTACGAGCAGTACTTC
v_call: TRBV6-1
clone_size: few
d_call: TRBD1
j_call: TRBJ2-7
cdr3_length: 16

cdr3_aa: CASNDSPGELFF
cdr3_nt: TGTGCCAGCAACGATAGCCCCGGGGAGCTGTTTTTT
v_call: TRBV12-3/TRBV12-4
clone_size: .
d_call: .
j_call: TRBJ2-2
cdr3_length: 12

cdr3_aa: CASSILSGREQYF
cdr3_nt: TGTGCCAGTAGTATCCTCTCAGGCCGCGAGCAGTACTTC
v_call: TRBV19
clone_size: .
d_call: .
j_call: TRBJ2-7
cdr3_length: 13

cdr3_aa: CSVGGGRGADEQYF
cdr3_nt: TGCAGCGTTGGGGGGGGCAGGGGCGCGGACGAGCAGTACTTC
v_call: TRBV29-1
clone_size: few
d_call: .
j_call: TRBJ2-7
cdr3_length: 14

cdr3_aa: CASSLPKLAGAYEQYF
cdr3_nt: TGCGCCAGCAGCTTGCCTAAACTAGCGGGAGCCTACGAGCAGTACTTC
v_call: TRBV5-1
clone_size: .
d_call: TRBD2
j_call: TRBJ2-7
cdr3_length: 16

cdr3_aa: CASARGISYEQYF
cdr3_nt: TGTGCCAGCGCGCGGGGGATATCCTACGAGCAGTACTTC
v_call: TRBV4-2
clone_size: few
d_call: TRBD2
j_call: TRBJ2-7
cdr3_length: 13

cdr3_aa: CASSKGGAANTEAFF
cdr3_nt: TGTGCCAGCAGCAAAGGAGGGGCAGCGAACACTGAAGCTTTCTTT
v_call: TRBV7-2
clone_size: .
d_call: .
j_call: TRBJ1-1
cdr3_length: 15

cdr3_aa: CASSLFPGDNEQYF
cdr3_nt: TGTGCCAGCAGCTTATTCCCAGGGGACAACGAGCAGTACTTC
v_call: TRBV7-2
clone_size: .
d_call: .
j_call: TRBJ2-7
cdr3_length: 14

cdr3_aa: CASSARLGNAPNGEQFF
cdr3_nt: TGTGCCAGCAGTGCCAGACTAGGTAACGCCCCAAACGGTGAGCAGTTCTTC
v_call: TRBV12-3/TRBV12-4
clone_size: few
d_call: .
j_call: TRBJ2-1
cdr3_length: 17

cdr3_aa: CASSKQGWSTDTQYF
cdr3_nt: TGCGCCAGCAGCAAGCAGGGATGGAGCACAGATACGCAGTATTTT
v_call: TRBV5-1
clone_size: many
d_call: .
j_call: TRBJ2-3
cdr3_length: 15

cdr3_aa: CASSLSGANEKLFF
cdr3_nt: TGTGCCAGCAGCTTATCAGGGGCTAATGAAAAACTGTTTTTT
v_call: TRBV7-9
clone_size: few
d_call: .
j_call: TRBJ1-4
cdr3_length: 14

cdr3_aa: CSVEGLREGTGELFF
cdr3_nt: TGCAGCGTGGAGGGGCTCAGGGAAGGCACCGGGGAGCTGTTTTTT
v_call: TRBV29-1
clone_size: .
d_call: .
j_call: TRBJ2-2
cdr3_length: 15

cdr3_aa: CASSLSTGATGELFF
cdr3_nt: TGTGCCAGCAGTTTATCGACAGGGGCGACCGGGGAGCTGTTTTTT
v_call: TRBV27
clone_size: few
d_call: TRBD1
j_call: TRBJ2-2
cdr3_length: 15

cdr3_aa: CASSPLTSAELELNTEAFF
cdr3_nt: TGTGCCAGCAGTCCCCTTACAAGCGCCGAACTCGAACTGAACACTGAAGCTTTCTTT
v_call: TRBV12-3/TRBV12-4
clone_size: few
d_call: .
j_call: TRBJ1-1
cdr3_length: 19

cdr3_aa: CAVRQGTDTQYF
cdr3_nt: TGTGCCGTCCGCCAGGGCACAGATACGCAGTATTTT
v_call: TRBV6-6
clone_size: .
d_call: .
j_call: TRBJ2-3
cdr3_length: 12

cdr3_aa: CSASQGTEAFF
cdr3_nt: TGCAGTGCTAGTCAGGGCACTGAAGCTTTCTTT
v_call: TRBV20-1
clone_size: .
d_call: .
j_call: TRBJ1-1
cdr3_length: 11

cdr3_aa: CASTKTGGQGFTGELFF
cdr3_nt: TGTGCCAGCACCAAAACGGGAGGACAGGGTTTCACCGGGGAGCTGTTTTTT
v_call: TRBV28
clone_size: few
d_call: .
j_call: TRBJ2-2
cdr3_length: 17

cdr3_aa: CASRRDEKQFF
cdr3_nt: TGTGCCAGCAGGCGGGACGAAAAGCAGTTCTTC
v_call: TRBV12-3/TRBV12-4
clone_size: .
d_call: .
j_call: TRBJ2-1
cdr3_length: 11

cdr3_aa: CASSISGSLHEQFF
cdr3_nt: TGTGCCAGCAGTATTAGCGGGAGCCTCCATGAGCAGTTCTTC
v_call: TRBV7-9
clone_size: .
d_call: TRBD2
j_call: TRBJ2-1
cdr3_length: 14

cdr3_aa: CASSLRTGYSDTQYF
cdr3_nt: TGTGCCAGCAGCTTAAGGACAGGTTACTCAGATACGCAGTATTTT
v_call: TRBV5-4
clone_size: .
d_call: TRBD1
j_call: TRBJ2-3
cdr3_length: 15